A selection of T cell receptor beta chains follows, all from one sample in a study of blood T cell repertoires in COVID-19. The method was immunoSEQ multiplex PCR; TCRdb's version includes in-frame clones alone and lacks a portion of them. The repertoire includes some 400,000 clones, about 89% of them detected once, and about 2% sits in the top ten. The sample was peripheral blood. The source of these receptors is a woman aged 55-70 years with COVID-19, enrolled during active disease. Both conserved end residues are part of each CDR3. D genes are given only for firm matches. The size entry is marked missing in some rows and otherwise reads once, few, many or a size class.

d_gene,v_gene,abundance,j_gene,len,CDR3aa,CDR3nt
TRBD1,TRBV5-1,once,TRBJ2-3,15,CASSLGDRGTDTQYF,TGCGCCAGCAGCTTGGGGGACAGGGGGACAGATACGCAGTATTTT
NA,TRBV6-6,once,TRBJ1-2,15,CASRRGTPQGDGYTF,TGTGCCAGCAGACGAGGGACACCCCAAGGGGATGGCTACACCTTC
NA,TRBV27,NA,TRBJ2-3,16,CASSLTVLGATDTQYF,TGTGCCAGCAGTTTAACAGTCCTGGGTGCCACAGATACGCAGTATTTT
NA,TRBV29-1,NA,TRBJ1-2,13,CSVVAGGHYGYTF,TGCAGCGTTGTAGCGGGGGGGCACTATGGCTACACCTTC
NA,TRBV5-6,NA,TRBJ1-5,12,CASSSRGQPQHF,TGTGCCAGCAGCTCCCGCGGGCAGCCCCAGCATTTT
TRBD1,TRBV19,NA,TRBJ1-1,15,CASSITGGLRTEAFF,TGTGCCAGTAGTATCACAGGGGGCCTGCGGACTGAAGCTTTCTTT
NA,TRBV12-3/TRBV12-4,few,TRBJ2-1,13,CASSQHRAGEQFF,TGTGCCAGCAGTCAGCACAGGGCAGGGGAGCAGTTCTTC
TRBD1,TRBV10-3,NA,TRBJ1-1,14,CAISESDRGTEAFF,TGTGCCATCAGTGAGTCGGACAGGGGTACTGAAGCTTTCTTT
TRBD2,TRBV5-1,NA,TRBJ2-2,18,CASSLWSSGGSNTGELFF,TGCGCCAGCAGCTTGTGGTCTAGCGGGGGGTCAAACACCGGGGAGCTGTTTTTT
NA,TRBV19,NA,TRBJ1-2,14,CASSIAGRNYGYTF,TGTGCCAGTAGTATAGCGGGGAGAAACTATGGCTACACCTTC
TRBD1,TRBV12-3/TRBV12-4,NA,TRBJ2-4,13,CASSSTGQNIQYF,TGTGCCAGCAGTAGCACGGGACAGAACATTCAGTACTTC
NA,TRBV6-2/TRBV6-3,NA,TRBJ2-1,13,CASSKTNYNEQFF,TGTGCCAGCAGTAAGACTAATTACAATGAGCAGTTCTTC
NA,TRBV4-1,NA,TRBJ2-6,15,CASSQAGTGANVLTF,TGCGCCAGCAGCCAAGCAGGGACAGGGGCCAACGTCCTGACTTTC
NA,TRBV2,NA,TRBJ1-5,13,CASRRKEGQPQHF,TGTGCCAGCAGGCGGAAGGAGGGTCAGCCCCAGCATTTT
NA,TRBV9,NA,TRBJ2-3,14,CASSPRGESGTQYF,TGTGCCAGCAGCCCCCGTGGGGAGTCTGGTACGCAGTATTTT